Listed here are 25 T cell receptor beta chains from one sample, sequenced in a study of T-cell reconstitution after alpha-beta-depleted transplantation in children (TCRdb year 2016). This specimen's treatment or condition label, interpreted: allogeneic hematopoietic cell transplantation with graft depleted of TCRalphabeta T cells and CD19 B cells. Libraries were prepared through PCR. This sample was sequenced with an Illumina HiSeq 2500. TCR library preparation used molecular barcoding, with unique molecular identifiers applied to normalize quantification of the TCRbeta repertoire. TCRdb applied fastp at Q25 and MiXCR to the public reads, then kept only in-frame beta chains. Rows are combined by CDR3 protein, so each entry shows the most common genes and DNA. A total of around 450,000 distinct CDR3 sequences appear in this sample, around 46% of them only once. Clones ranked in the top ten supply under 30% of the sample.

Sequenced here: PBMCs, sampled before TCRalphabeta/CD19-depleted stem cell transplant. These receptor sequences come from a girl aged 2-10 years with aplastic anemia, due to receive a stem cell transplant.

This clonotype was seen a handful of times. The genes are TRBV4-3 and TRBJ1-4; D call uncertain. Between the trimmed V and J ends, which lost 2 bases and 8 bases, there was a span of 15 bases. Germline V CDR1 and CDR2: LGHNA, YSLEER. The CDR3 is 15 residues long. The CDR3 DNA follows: TGCGCCAGCAGCCAAAGCGTTTCCGTGGAGGAAAAACTGTTTTTT. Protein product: CASSQSVSVEEKLFF.

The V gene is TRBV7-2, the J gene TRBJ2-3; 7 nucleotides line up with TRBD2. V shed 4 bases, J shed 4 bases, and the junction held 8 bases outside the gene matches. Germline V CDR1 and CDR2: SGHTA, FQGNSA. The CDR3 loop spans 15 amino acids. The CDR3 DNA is TGTGCCAGCAGCTCTGGACTAGTTATTGCAGATACGCAGTATTTT. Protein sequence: CASSSGLVIADTQYF.

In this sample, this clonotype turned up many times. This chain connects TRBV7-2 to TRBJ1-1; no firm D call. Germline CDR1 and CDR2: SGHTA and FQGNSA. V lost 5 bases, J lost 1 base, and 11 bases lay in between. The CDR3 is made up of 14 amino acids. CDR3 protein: CASSPTPWNTEAFF. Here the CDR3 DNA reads TGTGCCAGCAGCCCTACCCCATGGAACACTGAAGCTTTCTTT. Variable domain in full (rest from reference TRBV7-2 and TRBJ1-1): GAGVSQSPSNKVTEKGKDVELRCDPISGHTALYWYRQSLGQGLEFLIYFQGNSAPDKSGLPSDRFSAERTGGSVSTLTIQRTQQEDSAVYLCASSPTPWNTEAFFGQGTRLTVV.

The CDR3 spells CASSSEGGLASDTQYF. Written as DNA, the CDR3 is TGTGCCAGCTCCTCGGAGGGAGGACTAGCGTCAGATACGCAGTATTTT. The V gene is TRBV18, the J gene TRBJ2-3, with 9 bases aligning to TRBD2. Germline-derived CDR1 and CDR2 are KGHSH and LQKENI. Trimming removed 6 bases from V and 4 bases from J; junction bases left unmatched: 11. The CDR3 consists of 16 residues.

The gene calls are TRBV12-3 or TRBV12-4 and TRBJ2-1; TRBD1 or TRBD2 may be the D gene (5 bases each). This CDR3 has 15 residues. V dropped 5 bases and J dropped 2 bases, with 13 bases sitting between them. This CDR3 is CASSPGEGPYNEQFF. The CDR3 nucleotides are TGTGCCAGCAGTCCAGGAGAGGGGCCCTACAATGAGCAGTTCTTC.

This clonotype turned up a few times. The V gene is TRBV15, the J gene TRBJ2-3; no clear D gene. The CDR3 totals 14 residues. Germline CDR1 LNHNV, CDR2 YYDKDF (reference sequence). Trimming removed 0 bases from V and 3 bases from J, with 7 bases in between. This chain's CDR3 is CATSRDPPTDTQYF. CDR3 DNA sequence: TGTGCCACCAGCAGAGATCCCCCGACAGATACGCAGTATTTT. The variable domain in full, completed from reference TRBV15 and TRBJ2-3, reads DAMVIQNPRYQVTQFGKPVTLSCSQTLNHNVMYWYQQKSSQAPKLLFHYYDKDFNNEADTPDNFQSRRPNTSFCFLDIRSPGLGDTAMYLCATSRDPPTDTQYFGPGTRLTVL.

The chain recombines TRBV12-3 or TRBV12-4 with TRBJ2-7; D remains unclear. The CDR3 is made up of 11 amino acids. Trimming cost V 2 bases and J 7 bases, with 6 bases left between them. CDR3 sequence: CASSLSMEQYF. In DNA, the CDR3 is TGTGCCAGCAGTTTAAGTATGGAGCAGTACTTC.

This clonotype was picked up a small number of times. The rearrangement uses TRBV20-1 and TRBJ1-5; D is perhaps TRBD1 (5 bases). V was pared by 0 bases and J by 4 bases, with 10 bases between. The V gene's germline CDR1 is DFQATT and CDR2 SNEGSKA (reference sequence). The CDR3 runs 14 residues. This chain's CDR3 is CSAREGGGNQPQHF. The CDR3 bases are TGCAGTGCTAGAGAGGGTGGGGGAAATCAGCCCCAGCATTTT.

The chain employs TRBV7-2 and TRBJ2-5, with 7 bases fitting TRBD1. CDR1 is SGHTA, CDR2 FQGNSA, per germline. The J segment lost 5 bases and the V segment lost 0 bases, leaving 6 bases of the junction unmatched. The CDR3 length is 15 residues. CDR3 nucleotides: TGTGCCAGCAGCTTAGCGATCAGGGGGAGTGAGACCCAGTACTTC. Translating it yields CASSLAIRGSETQYF.

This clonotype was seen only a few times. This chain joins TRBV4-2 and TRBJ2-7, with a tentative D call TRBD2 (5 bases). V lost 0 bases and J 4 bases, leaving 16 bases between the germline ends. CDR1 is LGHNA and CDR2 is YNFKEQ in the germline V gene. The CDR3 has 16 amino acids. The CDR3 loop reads CASSQERAGVLYEQYF. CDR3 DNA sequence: TGTGCCAGCAGCCAAGAGCGGGCAGGTGTTCTATACGAGCAGTACTTC.

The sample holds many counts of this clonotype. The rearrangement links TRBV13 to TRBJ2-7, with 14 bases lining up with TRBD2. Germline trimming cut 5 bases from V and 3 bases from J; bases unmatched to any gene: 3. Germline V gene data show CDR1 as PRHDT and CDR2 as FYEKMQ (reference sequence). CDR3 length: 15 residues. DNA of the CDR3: TGTGCCAGCAGCAAGGGACTAGCGGGGGTCTACGAGCAGTACTTC. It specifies CASSKGLAGVYEQYF.

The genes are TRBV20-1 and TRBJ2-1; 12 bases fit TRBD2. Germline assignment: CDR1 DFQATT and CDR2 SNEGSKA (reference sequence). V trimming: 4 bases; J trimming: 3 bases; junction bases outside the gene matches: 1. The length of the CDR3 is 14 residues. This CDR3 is CSATSGGDYNEQFF. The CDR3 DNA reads TGCAGTGCTACTAGCGGGGGGGACTACAATGAGCAGTTCTTC.

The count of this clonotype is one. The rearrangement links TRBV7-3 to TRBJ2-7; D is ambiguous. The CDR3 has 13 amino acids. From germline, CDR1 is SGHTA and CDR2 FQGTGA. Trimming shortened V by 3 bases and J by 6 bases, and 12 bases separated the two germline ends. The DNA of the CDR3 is TGTGCCAGCAGCTTCCACGACTTGGGCGAGCAGTACTTC. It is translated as CASSFHDLGEQYF.

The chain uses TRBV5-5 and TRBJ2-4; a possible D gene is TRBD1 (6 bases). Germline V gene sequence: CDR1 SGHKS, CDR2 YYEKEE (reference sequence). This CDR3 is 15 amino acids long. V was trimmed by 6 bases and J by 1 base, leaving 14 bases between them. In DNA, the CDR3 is TGTGCCAGCACCGCGGCCACAGGGGCCAAAAACATTCAGTACTTC. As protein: CASTAATGAKNIQYF.

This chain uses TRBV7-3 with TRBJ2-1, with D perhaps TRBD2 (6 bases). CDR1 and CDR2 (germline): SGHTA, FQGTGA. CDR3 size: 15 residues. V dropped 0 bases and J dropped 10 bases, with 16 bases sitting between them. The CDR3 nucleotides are TGTGCCAGCAGCTTAACGTATGATCGGGCGGGGGAGCAGTTCTTC. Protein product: CASSLTYDRAGEQFF.

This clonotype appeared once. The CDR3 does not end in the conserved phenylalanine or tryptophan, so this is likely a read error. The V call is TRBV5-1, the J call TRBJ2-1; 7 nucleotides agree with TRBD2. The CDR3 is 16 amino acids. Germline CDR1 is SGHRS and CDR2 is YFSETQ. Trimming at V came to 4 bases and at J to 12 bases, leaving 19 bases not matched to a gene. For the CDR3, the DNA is TGCGCCAGCAGCCAGCTGGTGGCGGGAGTCTTTGGGGGGCAGTTCTTA. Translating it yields CASSQLVAGVFGGQFL.

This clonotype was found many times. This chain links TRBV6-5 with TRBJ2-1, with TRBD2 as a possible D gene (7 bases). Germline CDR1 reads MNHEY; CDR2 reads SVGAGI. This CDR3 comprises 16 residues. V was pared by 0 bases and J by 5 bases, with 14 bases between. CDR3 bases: TGTGCCAGCAGTTACTCGAAGGGGGGGTACAACAATGAGCAGTTCTTC. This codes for CASSYSKGGYNNEQFF.

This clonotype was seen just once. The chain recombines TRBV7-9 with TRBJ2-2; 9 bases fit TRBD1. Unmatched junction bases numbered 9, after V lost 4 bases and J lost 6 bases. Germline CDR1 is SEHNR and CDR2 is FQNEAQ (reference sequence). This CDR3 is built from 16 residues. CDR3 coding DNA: TGTGCCAGCAGCTCGATGACAGGGGGTGTGTCCGGGGAGCTGTTTTTT. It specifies CASSSMTGGVSGELFF.

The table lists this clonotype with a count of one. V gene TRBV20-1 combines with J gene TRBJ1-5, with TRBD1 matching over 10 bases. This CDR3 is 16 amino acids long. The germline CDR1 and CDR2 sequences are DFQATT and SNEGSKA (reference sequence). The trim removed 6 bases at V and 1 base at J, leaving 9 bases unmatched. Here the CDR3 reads CSAWDRGSGSNQPQHF. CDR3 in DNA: TGCAGTGCCTGGGACAGGGGAAGCGGGAGCAATCAGCCCCAGCATTTT.

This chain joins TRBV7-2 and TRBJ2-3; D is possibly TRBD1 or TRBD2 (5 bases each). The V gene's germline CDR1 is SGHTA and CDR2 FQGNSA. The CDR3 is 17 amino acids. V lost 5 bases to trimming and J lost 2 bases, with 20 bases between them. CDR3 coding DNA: TGTGCCAGCAGCCCAATCGGAACCGGGACCTCCACAGATACGCAGTATTTT. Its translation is CASSPIGTGTSTDTQYF.

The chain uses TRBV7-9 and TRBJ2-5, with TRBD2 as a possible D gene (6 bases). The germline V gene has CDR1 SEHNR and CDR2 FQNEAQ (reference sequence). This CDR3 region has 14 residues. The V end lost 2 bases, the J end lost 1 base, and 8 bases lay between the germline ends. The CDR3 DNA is TGTGCCAGCAGCTTACCGGGACTCCAAGAGACCCAGTACTTC. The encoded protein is CASSLPGLQETQYF.

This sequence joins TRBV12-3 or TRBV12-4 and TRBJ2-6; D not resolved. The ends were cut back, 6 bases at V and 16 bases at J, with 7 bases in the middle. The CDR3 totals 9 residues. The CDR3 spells CASSLPLTF. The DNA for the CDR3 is TGTGCCAGCAGCCTTCCACTGACTTTC.

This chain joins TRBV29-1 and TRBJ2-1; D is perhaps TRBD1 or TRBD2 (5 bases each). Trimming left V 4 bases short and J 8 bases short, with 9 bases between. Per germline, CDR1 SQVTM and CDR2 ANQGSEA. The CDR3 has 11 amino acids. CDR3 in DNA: TGCAGCGTTGGTCGGGACCATGAGCAGTTCTTC. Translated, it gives CSVGRDHEQFF.

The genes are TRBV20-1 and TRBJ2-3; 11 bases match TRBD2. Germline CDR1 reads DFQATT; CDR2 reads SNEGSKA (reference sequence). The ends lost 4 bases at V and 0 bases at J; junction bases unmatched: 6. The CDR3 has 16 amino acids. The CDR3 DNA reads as TGCAGTGCTAAATTCTCTAGCGGGGGGAGCACAGATACGCAGTATTTT. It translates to CSAKFSSGGSTDTQYF.

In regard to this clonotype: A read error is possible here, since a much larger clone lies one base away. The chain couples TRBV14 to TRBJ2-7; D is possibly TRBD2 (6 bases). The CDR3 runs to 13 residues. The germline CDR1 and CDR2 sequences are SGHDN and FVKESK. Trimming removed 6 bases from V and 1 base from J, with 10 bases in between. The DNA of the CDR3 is TGTGCCAGCAGGGCTAGCGAGTCCTACGAGCAGTACTTC. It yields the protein CASRASESYEQYF.